This T cell receptor (beta chain) came from a study of regulatory T cells in long-lasting Graves disease. Study-level points and caveats: New patients shared fewer public clonotypes (more than 850) than persistent patients did (around 3,000).

This clonotype came up many times. The antigen is undetermined. Noted time point: newly diagnosed GD, antithyroid drugs for less than 3 months. TCR sequences were obtained from RNA taken from PBMCs. TCR beta libraries were built with iRepertoire HTBI primers and Arm-PCR of CDR3 regions. TCRdb itself ran the multiplex PCR reads through MiXCR, one entry per CDR3 protein. The repertoire holds around 420,000 distinct CDR3 sequences, with about 14% as singletons. CDR3 length: 14 amino acids. After removal of 4 bases from V and 4 bases from J, the junction contained 9 bases not matched to a gene. The V gene's germline CDR1 is DFQATT and CDR2 SNEGSKA (reference sequence).

V is TRBV20-1 and J is TRBJ1-2, with TRBD1 identical over 7 bases. Sequencing was performed on peripheral blood mononuclear cells (PBMCs), taken at new diagnosis, from a patient treated with antithyroid drugs. The TCR comes from a female donor with Graves disease. CDR3: CSATRTGASYGYTF. CDR3 coding DNA: TGCAGTGCTACCAGGACAGGTGCGAGCTATGGCTACACCTTC.